Each of the 26 T cell receptor beta chains below was sequenced from the same sample in a study of OX40 agonist ivuxolimab in advanced cancers. Method: immunoSEQ multiplex PCR; TCRdb's copy keeps in-frame clones and lacks some. The sample has about 62,000 clones, around 84% seen once. The source was CD4+ or CD8+ T cells sorted from blood, collected in a trial of the OX40 agonist ivuxolimab. Source of these receptors: an adult with an advanced solid tumor such as melanoma, head and neck, liver or kidney cancer.

The chain has TRBV6-4 and TRBJ2-3; tentative D call: TRBD1 (5 bases). The germline V gene encodes CDR1 MRHNA and CDR2 SNTAGT. The V end lost 3 bases, the J end lost 0 bases, and 16 bases lay between the germline ends. The CDR3 is 17 amino acids. CDR3 bases: TGTGCCAGCAGTGAACGCCCGCAGGGTGACAGCACAGATACGCAGTATTTT. Encoded protein: CASSERPQGDSTDTQYF.

This chain joins TRBV25-1 and TRBJ1-2; no definite D call. Germline V gives CDR1 MGHDK, CDR2 SYGVNS. This CDR3 contains 13 residues. V was pared by 4 bases and J by 7 bases, with 13 bases between. In nucleotides, the CDR3 is TGTGCCAGCAGTGGAGAGGGAAAGGGTGGCTACACCTTC. Protein sequence: CASSGEGKGGYTF.

The chain employs TRBV7-8 and TRBJ1-1, with TRBD1 matching over 7 bases. With V trimmed by 1 base and J by 6 bases, 8 bases remained unmatched. The CDR3 sequence is 15 residues long. Germline loops: CDR1 SGHVS, CDR2 FQNEAQ. CDR3 protein: CASSLEARTGAEAFF. CDR3 in DNA: TGTGCCAGCAGCTTAGAAGCCCGCACAGGGGCTGAAGCTTTCTTT. Supplemented by reference TRBV7-8 and TRBJ1-1, the full variable domain reads GAGVSQSPRYKVAKRGQDVALRCDPISGHVSLFWYQQALGQGPEFLTYFQNEAQLDKSGLPSDRFFAERPEGSVSTLKIQRTQQEDSAVYLCASSLEARTGAEAFFGQGTRLTVV.

V is TRBV27 and J is TRBJ2-7; TRBD1 might be the D (6 bases). The CDR3 has 12 residues. Trimming took off 8 bases at V and 7 bases at J, with 15 bases between the two ends. Germline CDR1 and CDR2: MNHEY and SMNVEV (reference sequence). The CDR3 is CASSTQGYEQYF. The CDR3 region has the DNA TGTGCCAGCTCGACACAGGGTTATGAGCAGTACTTC.

This rearrangement joins TRBV19 to TRBJ1-2; TRBD1 is a possible D gene (6 bases). The CDR3 runs 17 residues. Trimming cost V 4 bases and J 8 bases, with 26 bases left between them. Per germline, CDR1 LNHDA and CDR2 SQIVND (reference sequence). DNA for the CDR3: TGTGCCAGTAGTACCCAATCCAGACAGGCGGGCATGAGCGGCTACACCTTC. This codes for CASSTQSRQAGMSGYTF.

This clone showed up just once. The chain couples TRBV6-4 to TRBJ2-7, with 10 positions matching TRBD2. The CDR3 is made up of 15 amino acids. Germline V lookup: CDR1 MRHNA, CDR2 SNTAGT. V shed 6 bases and J 4 bases; nucleotides not matched to a gene: 9. CDR3 DNA: TGTGCCAGCAGCGCAGAAGCGGGAGGGGGATACGAGCAGTACTTC. It encodes CASSAEAGGGYEQYF.

The chain carries TRBV6-6 and TRBJ1-4, with unresolved D. V lost 0 bases, J lost 8 bases, and 10 bases lay in between. Germline loops: CDR1 MNHNY, CDR2 SVGAGI (reference sequence). The CDR3 loop spans 14 amino acids. CDR3 nucleotides: TGTGCCAGCAGTTACTCGATCGCCGGAGAAAAACTGTTTTTT. It codes for CASSYSIAGEKLFF.

CDR3 residues: CATSRDKVNTEAFF. The DNA for the CDR3 is TGTGCCACCAGCAGAGATAAGGTGAACACTGAAGCTTTCTTT. The chain has TRBV15 and TRBJ1-1; D not certain. The CDR3 contains 14 residues. The V end was cut by 0 bases, the J end by 0 bases, with 5 bases between. Germline CDR1 LNHNV, CDR2 YYDKDF (reference sequence).

This clone has just one count. This sequence joins TRBV7-2 and TRBJ2-5, with a weak D call TRBD2 (5 bases). The CDR3 has 11 residues. In germline, CDR1 is SGHTA, CDR2 FQGNSA. The V gene lost 5 bases and the J gene lost 7 bases, with 8 bases spanning the gap. CDR3 coding DNA: TGTGCCAGCAGCGGGAGCAGGACCCAGTACTTC. It codes for CASSGSRTQYF.

V is TRBV7-3 and J is TRBJ1-2; 9 nucleotides match TRBD1. Germline loops: CDR1 SGHTA, CDR2 FQGTGA. This CDR3 has 15 residues. The V and J ends lost 5 bases and 6 bases, in that order; junction bases with no gene match: 10. CDR3 DNA: TGTGCCAGCAGCCCCGGGACAGGGAGGTTAAATGGCTACACCTTC. It encodes CASSPGTGRLNGYTF. The full variable domain, its missing parts supplied by reference TRBV7-3 and TRBJ1-2, is GAGVSQTPSNKVTEKGKYVELRCDPISGHTALYWYRQSLGQGPEFLIYFQGTGAADDSGLPNDRFFAVRPEGSVSTLKIQRTERGDSAVYLCASSPGTGRLNGYTFGSGTRLTVV.

The chain is built from TRBV2 and TRBJ1-4; maybe TRBD1 (5 bases). Trimming shortened V by 0 bases and J by 8 bases, and 10 bases separated the two germline ends. The CDR3 has 14 amino acids. CDR1 SNHLY and CDR2 FYNNEI come from the germline V gene. The CDR3 protein is CASSEALGREKLFF. DNA for the CDR3: TGTGCCAGCAGTGAAGCGCTGGGGCGGGAAAAACTGTTTTTT.

The V and J genes are TRBV27 and TRBJ2-1, with D unresolved. The V end lost 2 bases, the J end lost 7 bases, and 15 bases lay between the germline ends. There are 15 residues in the CDR3. CDR1 MNHEY and CDR2 SMNVEV come from the germline V gene (reference sequence). The CDR3, as DNA: TGTGCCAGCAGTTTAATGCCTGCTTTGCTGAATGAGCAGTTCTTC. It yields the protein CASSLMPALLNEQFF.

This clone turned up a few times. This rearrangement joins TRBV6-5 to TRBJ2-7; TRBD1 matches at 7 bases. Trimming removed 5 bases from V and 6 bases from J; junction bases left unmatched: 7. This CDR3 is built from 13 residues. Germline loops: CDR1 MNHEY, CDR2 SVGAGI. CDR3 loop: CASSPRSGGEQYF. In nucleotides, the CDR3 is TGTGCCAGCAGTCCCCGGTCAGGGGGCGAGCAGTACTTC.

The V gene is TRBV6-5, the J gene TRBJ2-5; D gene ambiguous. The length of the CDR3 is 15 residues. Germline CDR1 is MNHEY and CDR2 is SVGAGI. The V end lost 2 bases, the J end lost 0 bases, and 10 bases lay between the germline ends. The DNA for the CDR3 is TGTGCCAGCAGTTACACCGCGGCTTACCAAGAGACCCAGTACTTC. Translated: CASSYTAAYQETQYF.

The gene calls are TRBV5-4 and TRBJ1-4; unclear D gene. CDR3 length equals 14 residues. Germline CDR1 reads SGHNT; CDR2 reads YYREEE (reference sequence). V lost 0 bases and J lost 4, with 7 bases in between. The CDR3 DNA sequence: TGTGCCAGCAGCTTGGACAGATATAATGAAAAACTGTTTTTT. This codes for CASSLDRYNEKLFF.

The count of this clone is one. This sequence joins TRBV7-2 and TRBJ2-7; D may be TRBD2 (7 bases). This CDR3 has 16 amino acids. Deletions cut 6 bases from V and 2 bases from J, with 20 bases between. Germline lookup yields CDR1 SGHTA and CDR2 FQGNSA. CDR3 DNA: TGTGCCAGCAGGCAACAGGGAAGAGGGGGGGCCTACGAGCAGTACTTC. Encoded protein: CASRQQGRGGAYEQYF. Based on the CDR3 plus reference TRBV7-2 and TRBJ2-7, the full variable domain is GAGVSQSPSNKVTEKGKDVELRCDPISGHTALYWYRQSLGQGLEFLIYFQGNSAPDKSGLPSDRFSAERTGGSVSTLTIQRTQQEDSAVYLCASRQQGRGGAYEQYFGPGTRLTVT.

The V call is TRBV6-6, the J call TRBJ2-1; weak D call: TRBD1 (5 bases). V dropped 3 bases and J dropped 1 base, with 10 bases sitting between them. Germline CDR1 reads MNHNY; CDR2 reads SVGAGI (reference sequence). The CDR3 sequence is 15 residues long. The CDR3 coding sequence is TGTGCCAGCAGTTATCAGGGTATTTCCTACAATGAGCAGTTCTTC. Amino acids: CASSYQGISYNEQFF.

This clone was picked up a small number of times. Other DNA sequences in this specimen translate into the identical CDR3. The chain is built from TRBV7-6 and TRBJ2-5; tentative D call: TRBD1 (5 bases). Trimming removed 0 bases at V and 5 bases at J, with 7 bases between. The CDR3 is 13 residues long. Germline V gene data show CDR1 as SGHVS and CDR2 as FNYEAQ. The CDR3 DNA sequence: TGTGCCAGCAGCTTAGCGGGGCGTGAGACCCAGTACTTC. Translating gives CASSLAGRETQYF.

This clone was counted only a few times. V is TRBV10-2 and J is TRBJ2-1; 7 positions agree with TRBD2. J was trimmed by 0 bases and V by 3 bases; bases with no gene match: 5. This CDR3 spans 16 amino acids. Germline loops: CDR1 WSHSY, CDR2 SAAADI. CDR3: CASSESSGSSYNEQFF. CDR3 coding DNA: TGCGCCAGCAGTGAATCTAGCGGTAGCTCCTACAATGAGCAGTTCTTC.

The table lists this clone with a few counts. This chain connects TRBV19 to TRBJ2-7; D unresolved. V was trimmed by 3 bases and J by 6 bases, leaving 15 bases between them. CDR1 LNHDA and CDR2 SQIVND come from the germline V gene (reference sequence). The CDR3 totals 14 residues. DNA for the CDR3: TGTGCCAGTAGTATGGTACAGTGGTCTGGCGAGCAGTACTTC. Translated: CASSMVQWSGEQYF.

The chain has TRBV5-4 and TRBJ2-3; 10 bases are shared with TRBD2. This CDR3 region has 15 residues. Looked up from germline, CDR1 is SGHNT and CDR2 is YYREEE (reference sequence). Trimming removed 3 bases from V and 3 bases from J; junction bases left unmatched: 4. CDR3 protein: CASSSGTSVTDTQYF. In DNA form, the CDR3 reads TGTGCCAGCAGCTCCGGGACTAGCGTGACAGATACGCAGTATTTT.

This chain connects TRBV27 to TRBJ2-5; 7 bases fit TRBD1. V was clipped by 3 bases and J by 5 bases; unmatched bases: 0. In germline, CDR1 is MNHEY, CDR2 SMNVEV (reference sequence). This CDR3 comprises 12 residues. The CDR3 loop reads CASSFRGETQYF. CDR3 nucleotides: TGTGCCAGCAGTTTCAGGGGGGAGACCCAGTACTTC.

The chain has TRBV28 and TRBJ1-2; the D gene is possibly TRBD1 (5 bases). CDR1 and CDR2 from the germline V gene are MDHEN and SYDVKM. Trimming took off 6 bases at V and 6 bases at J, with 14 bases between the two ends. This CDR3 has 13 residues. The CDR3 DNA follows: TGTGCCAGCAGCCGAAACCGGGGGAATGGCTACACCTTC. Residues: CASSRNRGNGYTF.

This sequence joins TRBV7-2 and TRBJ2-1; no reliable D call. This CDR3 has 14 residues. Germline V gene sequence: CDR1 SGHTA, CDR2 FQGNSA. V lost 2 bases to trimming and J lost 8 bases, with 13 bases between them. The CDR3 loop reads CASSLSPLADEQFF. The CDR3 DNA reads TGTGCCAGCAGCTTATCGCCCCTCGCGGATGAGCAGTTCTTC.

This chain joins TRBV5-1 and TRBJ1-2; 8 bases fit TRBD1. J gave up 2 bases and V 0 bases, and 9 bases lay outside the gene matches. This CDR3 is 17 amino acids long. Germline V lookup: CDR1 SGHRS, CDR2 YFSETQ. CDR3 DNA sequence: TGCGCCAGCAGCTTGGCATTTACAGGGGGGCAAAACTATGGCTACACCTTC. Translation: CASSLAFTGGQNYGYTF.

The chain couples TRBV6-6 to TRBJ1-2, with 9 bases fitting TRBD1. CDR1 MNHNY and CDR2 SVGAGI come from the germline V gene (reference sequence). With 6 bases clipped from V and 3 bases from J, the junction kept 5 bases outside the gene matches. This CDR3 spans 14 amino acids. This chain's CDR3 is CASRGQGGHYGYTF. The CDR3 nucleotides are TGTGCCAGCAGGGGACAGGGAGGTCACTATGGCTACACCTTC.